A single sample is the source of the 23 T cell receptor beta chains below, sequenced in a study of beta chain features in type 1 diabetes. Since all of the isolated RNA was reverse transcribed, expressed TCRB transcripts were what got sequenced. Sequencing used immunoSEQ multiplex PCR; TCRdb keeps in-frame clones, though not all of them. The sample lists 860,000 or so clones, 17% seen once, with 0.023% in the top ten. The sample comprised naive CD4+ T cells from blood. These receptors all stem from a woman aged 18-29 years in good health.

This clone was observed a handful of times. The V and J genes are TRBV7-2 and TRBJ2-5, with TRBD2 matching over 9 bases. The CDR3 totals 15 residues. Germline V gene data show CDR1 as SGHTA and CDR2 as FQGNSA. The J segment lost 1 base and the V segment lost 5 bases, leaving 5 bases of the junction unmatched. In DNA, the CDR3 is TGTGCCAGCAGCGTTGAGCGGGAGGCCCAAGAGACCCAGTACTTC. It codes for CASSVEREAQETQYF.

The CDR3 spells CASSVVSGRIDTQYF. DNA of the CDR3: TGTGCCAGCAGCGTCGTTAGCGGGAGGATTGATACGCAGTATTTT. The chain uses TRBV9 and TRBJ2-3; 10 bases map to TRBD2. This CDR3 has 15 amino acids. CDR1 is SGDLS and CDR2 is YYNGEE in the germline V gene. J lost 6 bases, V lost 2 bases, and 6 bases had no gene match. The full variable domain, in which reference TRBV9 and TRBJ2-3 provide the parts outside the CDR3, is DSGVTQTPKHLITATGQRVTLRCSPRSGDLSVYWYQQSLDQGLQFLIQYYNGEERAKGNILERFSAQQFPDLHSELNLSSLELGDSALYFCASSVVSGRIDTQYFGPGTRLTVL.

V and J are TRBV7-9 and TRBJ1-4; 7 nucleotides match TRBD1. The germline gives CDR1 SEHNR, CDR2 FQNEAQ (reference sequence). The CDR3 runs 14 residues. With 4 bases clipped from V and 7 bases from J, the junction kept 6 bases outside the gene matches. In DNA form, the CDR3 reads TGTGCCAGCAGCTCGCAGGGGGGAAGTGAAAAACTGTTTTTT. It is translated as CASSSQGGSEKLFF.

The J gene is TRBJ2-3, the V gene TRBV4-3; D possibly corresponds to TRBD2 (6 bases). The CDR3 is 15 amino acids. In germline, CDR1 is LGHNA, CDR2 YSLEER. Trimming left V 1 base short and J 2 bases short, with 10 bases between. CDR3 protein: CASSQGTILTDTQYF. The CDR3, as DNA: TGCGCCAGCAGCCAAGGGACTATCCTCACAGATACGCAGTATTTT.

In this sample, this clone turned up a few times. The chain combines TRBV7-8 with TRBJ2-3, with 11 bases lining up with TRBD2. The V segment lost 2 bases and the J segment 1 base; nucleotides outside the gene matches: 11. The CDR3 contains 19 residues. Germline V lookup: CDR1 SGHVS, CDR2 FQNEAQ. The CDR3 DNA reads TGTGCCAGCAGCTTAAAGAGGTTCAGGACTAGCGGGCGCACAGATACGCAGTATTTT. Protein product: CASSLKRFRTSGRTDTQYF.

A few counts support this clone. This chain uses TRBV28 with TRBJ2-7; TRBD2 aligns across 11 bases. CDR3 size: 18 residues. Trimming took 5 bases from V and 4 from J; bases not matched to a gene: 16. Germline CDR1 and CDR2: MDHEN and SYDVKM. DNA for the CDR3: TGTGCCAGCAGTAGGGCCACTACTAGCGGGAGTGGGACGTACGAGCAGTACTTC. This codes for CASSRATTSGSGTYEQYF.

The CDR3 nucleotides are TGTGCCAGCTCACCCCGTGGTAGCATTGGGACAGATACGCAGTATTTT. It encodes CASSPRGSIGTDTQYF. J is TRBJ2-3 and V is TRBV18; no clear D gene. Germline loops: CDR1 KGHSH, CDR2 LQKENI. Trimming left V 3 bases short and J 3 bases short, with 16 bases between. The CDR3 totals 16 residues.

V is TRBV6-6 and J is TRBJ2-1, with TRBD2 as a possible D gene (5 bases). Per germline, CDR1 MNHNY and CDR2 SVGAGI (reference sequence). The CDR3 sequence is 15 residues long. V was pared by 4 bases and J by 0 bases, with 10 bases between. CDR3 residues: CASSWVGSSYNEQFF. The CDR3, as DNA: TGTGCCAGCAGTTGGGTAGGGAGCTCCTACAATGAGCAGTTCTTC.

V and J are TRBV28 and TRBJ1-2; possible D gene TRBD1, 5 bases. The CDR3 covers 13 residues. Per the germline V gene, CDR1 is MDHEN and CDR2 is SYDVKM. The V and J ends lost 7 bases and 3 bases respectively, with 12 bases between them. The CDR3 is CASKAGNDYGYTF. The DNA for the CDR3 is TGTGCCAGCAAGGCAGGGAATGACTATGGCTACACCTTC.

The chain recombines TRBV5-1 with TRBJ2-5; D not resolved. Deletions cut 1 base from V and 7 bases from J, with 11 bases between. The CDR3 is 13 residues long. Germline V gene sequence: CDR1 SGHRS, CDR2 YFSETQ. Here the CDR3 reads CASSLQPGGTQYF. CDR3 coding DNA: TGCGCCAGCAGCTTGCAACCGGGTGGGACCCAGTACTTC.

The chain carries TRBV5-1 and TRBJ2-1, with 10 bases fitting TRBD2. The CDR3 extends over 18 amino acids. Germline values: CDR1 SGHRS, CDR2 YFSETQ. The V segment lost 3 bases and the J segment 0 bases; nucleotides outside the gene matches: 9. In DNA, the CDR3 is TGCGCCAGCAGCTCCAGCCCTAGCGGGAGTAGCTCCTACAATGAGCAGTTCTTC. Translation: CASSSSPSGSSSYNEQFF.

This clone was detected a few times. The chain uses TRBV5-4 and TRBJ2-1, with D hard to call. CDR3 length equals 14 residues. Germline CDR1 is SGHNT and CDR2 is YYREEE (reference sequence). Trimming removed 4 bases from V and 9 bases from J, with 17 bases in between. Written as DNA, the CDR3 is TGTGCCAGCAGCAAAGAGCAAGGGTGGAGTGAGCAGTTCTTC. Encoded protein: CASSKEQGWSEQFF.

Only a few counts were recorded for this clone. The chain couples TRBV6-6 to TRBJ2-1; D perhaps matches TRBD1 (6 bases). Germline CDR1 is MNHNY and CDR2 is SVGAGI (reference sequence). The CDR3 has 11 residues. The ends were cut back, 6 bases at V and 15 bases at J, with 15 bases in the middle. The CDR3 spells CASRRQEKLFF. In nucleotides, the CDR3 is TGTGCCAGCAGACGACAGGAAAAGCTGTTCTTC.

This clone was detected a few times. V gene TRBV18 combines with J gene TRBJ2-1, with 8 bases fitting TRBD2. CDR3 length: 15 amino acids. The ends lost 1 base at V and 5 bases at J; junction bases unmatched: 4. Per the germline V gene, CDR1 is KGHSH and CDR2 is LQKENI. This CDR3 is CASSPLAGLNNEQFF. Written as DNA, the CDR3 is TGTGCCAGCTCACCACTAGCGGGGCTCAACAATGAGCAGTTCTTC.

This clone has a handful of counts. The genes are TRBV4-3 and TRBJ2-2; no definite D call. The CDR3 totals 14 residues. Germline values: CDR1 LGHNA, CDR2 YSLEER. V lost 0 bases and J 5 bases, leaving 7 bases between the germline ends. CDR3 sequence (DNA): TGCGCCAGCAGCCAAGATTACGGGACCGGGGAGCTGTTTTTT. It is translated as CASSQDYGTGELFF.

This clone came up a few times. The V and J genes are TRBV7-3 and TRBJ2-2; D is ambiguous. CDR1 and CDR2 from the germline V gene are SGHTA and FQGTGA. This CDR3 region has 12 residues. V dropped 3 bases and J dropped 8 bases, with 7 bases sitting between them. In DNA form, the CDR3 reads TGTGCCAGCAGCTTTATGGGAGGGGAGCTGTTTTTT. It translates to CASSFMGGELFF.

V gene TRBV7-2 combines with J gene TRBJ1-1; D gene unclear. CDR3 size: 13 residues. V lost 4 bases, J lost 1 base, and 7 bases lay in between. The germline V gene encodes CDR1 SGHTA and CDR2 FQGNSA. CDR3 amino acids: CASSYDANTEAFF. CDR3 sequence (DNA): TGTGCCAGCAGCTACGACGCGAACACTGAAGCTTTCTTT.

The chain carries TRBV28 and TRBJ1-4, with TRBD1 matching 10 bases. With V trimmed by 5 bases and J by 8 bases, 8 bases remained unmatched. This CDR3 has 15 residues. Germline lookup yields CDR1 MDHEN and CDR2 SYDVKM. The CDR3: CASSPPGQGWEKLFF. Here the CDR3 DNA reads TGTGCCAGCAGTCCTCCGGGACAGGGGTGGGAAAAACTGTTTTTT.

The V gene is TRBV28, the J gene TRBJ2-1; 11 bases agree with TRBD2. The CDR3 loop spans 15 amino acids. Germline CDR1 and CDR2: MDHEN and SYDVKM. V was pared by 6 bases and J by 6 bases, with 7 bases of the junction left unmatched. The CDR3 spells CASSDAGLAVNEQFF. The CDR3 nucleotides are TGTGCCAGCAGCGACGCGGGACTAGCGGTCAATGAGCAGTTCTTC.

This clone was seen a few times. CDR3 amino acids: CASSFETGYEQYF. For the CDR3, the DNA is TGTGCCAGCAGCTTTGAGACTGGCTACGAGCAGTACTTC. The rearrangement joins TRBV7-2 to TRBJ2-7; no clear D. Deletions cut 3 bases from V and 3 bases from J, with 9 bases between. Germline CDR1 and CDR2: SGHTA and FQGNSA. CDR3 length equals 13 residues.

The V gene is TRBV28, the J gene TRBJ1-1, with a tentative D call TRBD1 (6 bases). Germline loops: CDR1 MDHEN, CDR2 SYDVKM. V lost 7 bases to trimming and J lost 1 base, with 13 bases between them. The CDR3 length is 14 residues. The CDR3 region is CASTKGGRNTEAFF. For the CDR3, the DNA is TGTGCCAGCACAAAGGGGGGTAGGAACACTGAAGCTTTCTTT.

This clone was detected a few times. The rearrangement links TRBV29-1 to TRBJ2-5; D remains ambiguous. The germline gives CDR1 SQVTM, CDR2 ANQGSEA. This CDR3 is 12 amino acids long. The V end lost 7 bases, the J end lost 3 bases, and 12 bases lay between the germline ends. The CDR3 sequence: CSGGVAEETQYF. CDR3 in DNA: TGCAGCGGTGGAGTGGCAGAAGAGACCCAGTACTTC.

This chain connects TRBV4-3 to TRBJ2-1; no clear D. The CDR3 sequence is 16 residues long. V lost 2 bases and J lost 1, with 12 bases in between. CDR1 is LGHNA, CDR2 YSLEER, per germline. The CDR3 protein is CASSQMKPGSYNEQFF. Here the CDR3 DNA reads TGCGCCAGCAGCCAAATGAAGCCCGGGTCCTACAATGAGCAGTTCTTC.